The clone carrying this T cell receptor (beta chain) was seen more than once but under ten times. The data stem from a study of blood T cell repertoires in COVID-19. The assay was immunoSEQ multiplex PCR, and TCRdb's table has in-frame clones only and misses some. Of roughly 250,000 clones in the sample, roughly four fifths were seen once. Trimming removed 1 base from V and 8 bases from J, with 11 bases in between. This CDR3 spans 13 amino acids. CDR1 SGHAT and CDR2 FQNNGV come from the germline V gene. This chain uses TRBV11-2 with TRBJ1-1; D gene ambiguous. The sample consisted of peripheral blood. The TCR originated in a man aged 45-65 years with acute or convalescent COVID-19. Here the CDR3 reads CASSLVHSPEAFF. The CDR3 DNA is TGTGCCAGCAGCTTAGTCCACTCTCCCGAAGCTTTCTTT.